This T cell receptor beta chain came from a study of blood T cells in healthy people across ages. Study overall: T cells yielded about one barcoded beta molecule per two cells through template switching.

On this clonotype: The antigen remains undetermined.

The second PCR ran about 6 to 12 cycles with a sample-barcoded 5' primer and J-beta primers. TCRdb ran MiXCR on the 5' RACE reads and lists one entry per CDR3 protein. Altogether approximately 770,000 distinct CDR3 sequences are present, about three fifths being singletons, with the ten largest covering around 20%. Study observations and caveats: TCR beta diversity was tightly associated with the proportion of naive T cells. The long-lived group displayed more naive CD4+ cells, plus higher diversity, than the aged donors did. Possibly, changes in expanded clonotypes were confounded because donor CMV status was unknown.

The germline V and J ends were trimmed by 0 bases and 0 bases, with 6 bases remaining between them. This CDR3 contains 16 residues. Per germline, CDR1 MNHEY and CDR2 SVGAGI. V usage is TRBV6-5 and J usage is TRBJ2-6, with D unresolved. The sample was blood. The sequence was collected from a man aged 25 to 45 in good health. The CDR3 coding sequence is TGTGCCAGCAGTTACTCGAGGCTCTCTGGGGCCAACGTCCTGACTTTC. This encodes CASSYSRLSGANVLTF.